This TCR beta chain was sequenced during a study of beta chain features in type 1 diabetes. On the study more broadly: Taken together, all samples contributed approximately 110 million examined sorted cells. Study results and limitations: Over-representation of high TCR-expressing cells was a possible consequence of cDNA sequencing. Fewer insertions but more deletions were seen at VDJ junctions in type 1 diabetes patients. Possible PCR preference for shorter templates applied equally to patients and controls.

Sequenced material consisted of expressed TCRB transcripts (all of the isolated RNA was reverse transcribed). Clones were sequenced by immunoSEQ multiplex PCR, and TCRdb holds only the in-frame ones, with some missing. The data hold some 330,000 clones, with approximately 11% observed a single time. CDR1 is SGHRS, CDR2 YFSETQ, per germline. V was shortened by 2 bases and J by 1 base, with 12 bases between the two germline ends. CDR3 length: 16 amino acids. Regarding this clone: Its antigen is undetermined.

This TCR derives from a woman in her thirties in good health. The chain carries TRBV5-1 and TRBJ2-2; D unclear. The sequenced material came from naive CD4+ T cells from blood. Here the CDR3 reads CASSFLDQRNTGELFF. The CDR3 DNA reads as TGCGCCAGCAGCTTCCTCGACCAGCGGAACACCGGGGAGCTGTTTTTT.